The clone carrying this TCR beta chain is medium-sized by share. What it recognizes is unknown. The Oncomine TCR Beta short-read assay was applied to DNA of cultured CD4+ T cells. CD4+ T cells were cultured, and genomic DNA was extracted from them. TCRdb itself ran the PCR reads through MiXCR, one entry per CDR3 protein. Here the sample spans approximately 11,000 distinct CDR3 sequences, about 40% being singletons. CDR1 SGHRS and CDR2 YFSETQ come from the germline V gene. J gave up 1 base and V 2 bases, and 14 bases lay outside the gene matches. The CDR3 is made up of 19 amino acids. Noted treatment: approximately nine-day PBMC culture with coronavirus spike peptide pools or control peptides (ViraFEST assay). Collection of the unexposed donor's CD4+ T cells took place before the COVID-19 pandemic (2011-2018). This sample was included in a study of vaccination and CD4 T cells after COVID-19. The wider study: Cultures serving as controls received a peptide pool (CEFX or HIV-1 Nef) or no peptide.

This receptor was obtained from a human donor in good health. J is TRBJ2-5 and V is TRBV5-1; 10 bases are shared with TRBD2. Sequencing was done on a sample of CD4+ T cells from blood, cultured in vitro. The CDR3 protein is CASSFTGVPSGGFQETQYF. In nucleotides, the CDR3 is TGCGCCAGCAGCTTCACAGGGGTTCCTAGCGGGGGCTTCCAAGAGACCCAGTACTTC.